The 29 T cell receptor beta chains below come from one sample, sequenced in a study of patients and donors after allogeneic stem cell transplantation. From the RT-PCR reads, TCRdb called clonotypes with MiXCR, one entry per CDR3 protein. This sample has approximately 200,000 distinct CDR3 sequences, with 35% to 45% found just once. Specimen: blood, either unsorted or a sorted T cell fraction (not recorded which). These receptors were collected from a human donor who was either an allogeneic HSCT recipient or a stem cell or donor lymphocyte infusion donor (not recorded which). It is not recorded whose cells these are; they may come from a transplant donor.

The chain combines TRBV5-1 with TRBJ2-1, with D perhaps TRBD2 (6 bases). Germline lookup yields CDR1 SGHRS and CDR2 YFSETQ. The CDR3 consists of 16 residues. V was cut by 3 bases and J by 2 bases, with 15 bases left in between. CDR3 protein: CASSWGDRITYNEQFF. CDR3 bases: TGCGCCAGCAGCTGGGGGGACCGGATCACCTACAATGAGCAGTTCTTC.

This clonotype was found once. The chain couples TRBV15 to TRBJ2-3, with D uncertain. V was shortened by 0 bases and J by 4 bases, with 20 bases between the two germline ends. Germline CDR1 and CDR2: LNHNV and YYDKDF (reference sequence). This CDR3 region has 18 residues. CDR3 sequence reads: CATSRDPGWSKPSDTQYF. CDR3 nucleotides: TGTGCCACCAGCAGAGATCCCGGATGGTCTAAACCATCAGATACGCAGTATTTT.

This clonotype came up a few times. The chain links TRBV3-1 to TRBJ1-1, with D hard to call. The CDR3 totals 14 residues. Between the trimmed V and J ends, which lost 4 bases and 1 base, there was a span of 10 bases. CDR1 is LGHDT and CDR2 is YNNKEL in the germline V gene (reference sequence). CDR3 sequence: CASSLSWWNTEAFF. The DNA for the CDR3 is TGTGCCAGCAGCCTAAGTTGGTGGAACACTGAAGCTTTCTTT.

This chain joins TRBV5-5 and TRBJ1-2, with 8 bases lining up with TRBD1. The CDR3 loop spans 13 amino acids. Unmatched junction bases numbered 2, after V lost 4 bases and J lost 3 bases. Germline CDR1 and CDR2: SGHKS and YYEKEE (reference sequence). The CDR3 DNA is TGTGCCAGCAGCCGGACAGGGTACTATGGCTACACCTTC. Translated, it gives CASSRTGYYGYTF.

J is TRBJ2-2 and V is TRBV18; D is unresolved. CDR1 is KGHSH, CDR2 LQKENI, per germline. This CDR3 is 13 amino acids long. Trimming stripped 1 base from V and 4 bases from J, with 4 bases between. The CDR3 DNA sequence: TGTGCCAGCTCACCACAGAGCACCGGGGAGCTGTTTTTT. Residues: CASSPQSTGELFF. Full variable domain (remainder filled in from reference TRBV18 and TRBJ2-2): NAGVMQNPRHLVRRRGQEARLRCSPMKGHSHVYWYRQLPEEGLKFMVYLQKENIIDESGMPKERFSAEFPKEGPSILRIQQVVRGDSAAYFCASSPQSTGELFFGEGSRLTVL.

This clonotype was recorded a few times. This rearrangement joins TRBV12-3 or TRBV12-4 to TRBJ1-1, with D hard to call. The CDR3 sequence is 12 residues long. V was trimmed by 6 bases and J by 3 bases, leaving 8 bases between them. The CDR3 sequence is CASSRGHTEAFF. The CDR3 coding sequence is TGTGCCAGCAGCCGCGGGCACACTGAAGCTTTCTTT.

V is TRBV29-1 and J is TRBJ2-2; unclear D gene. Per the germline V gene, CDR1 is SQVTM and CDR2 is ANQGSEA. The CDR3 is 13 amino acids. The V end lost 3 bases, the J end lost 4 bases, and 9 bases lay between the germline ends. CDR3 loop: CSVEAPRTGELFF. As DNA, the CDR3 is TGCAGCGTTGAGGCCCCTCGCACCGGGGAGCTGTTTTTT.

This clonotype has just one count. The chain uses TRBV7-9 and TRBJ1-2; 9 bases are shared with TRBD1. The CDR3 loop spans 15 amino acids. The germline V gene encodes CDR1 SEHNR and CDR2 FQNEAQ (reference sequence). V trimming: 4 bases; J trimming: 5 bases; junction bases outside the gene matches: 8. The CDR3 loop is CASSSWTGDQYGYTF. CDR3 nucleotide sequence: TGTGCCAGCAGCTCCTGGACAGGGGATCAATATGGCTACACCTTC.

The chain joins TRBV7-9 to TRBJ2-1, with D hard to call. Germline CDR1 SEHNR, CDR2 FQNEAQ (reference sequence). CDR3 length: 13 residues. V shed 4 bases and J shed 5 bases, with 9 bases lying between them. The CDR3 spells CASSSLRNNEQFF. DNA of the CDR3: TGTGCCAGCAGCTCTCTCAGGAACAATGAGCAGTTCTTC.

V gene TRBV7-9 combines with J gene TRBJ1-5; D is uncertain. Germline CDR1 reads SEHNR; CDR2 reads FQNEAQ (reference sequence). Between the trimmed V and J ends, which lost 7 bases and 1 base, there was a span of 14 bases. The CDR3 loop spans 15 amino acids. In DNA form, the CDR3 reads TGTGCCAGCATTTCAGCCCCCCGGAGCAATCAGCCCCAGCATTTT. This translates into CASISAPRSNQPQHF.

This sequence joins TRBV18 and TRBJ2-1; TRBD1 matches 11 bases. Germline CDR1 reads KGHSH; CDR2 reads LQKENI. The CDR3 totals 14 residues. The V and J ends lost 2 bases and 8 bases, in that order; junction bases with no gene match: 2. The CDR3: CASSPGQGADEQFF. The CDR3 DNA reads TGTGCCAGCTCACCAGGACAGGGGGCCGATGAGCAGTTCTTC.

The V and J genes are TRBV7-8 and TRBJ2-2, with D tentatively TRBD1 (6 bases). The V end was cut by 5 bases, the J end by 4 bases, with 14 bases between. CDR3 length equals 15 residues. Germline CDR1 reads SGHVS; CDR2 reads FQNEAQ. The CDR3 DNA sequence: TGTGCCAGCAGCCACAGGGAAGTAAGCACCGGGGAGCTGTTTTTT. This gives the protein CASSHREVSTGELFF.

The genes are TRBV7-9 and TRBJ2-2, with D maybe TRBD1 (6 bases). The CDR3 consists of 14 residues. Germline CDR1 SEHNR, CDR2 FQNEAQ (reference sequence). Trimming took 5 bases from V and 1 from J, leaving 8 bases between them. The CDR3 nucleotides read TGTGCCAGCAGCACAGGGTGGAACACCGGGGAGCTGTTTTTT. Its protein is CASSTGWNTGELFF.

Only a few counts were recorded for this clonotype. The chain carries TRBV15 and TRBJ1-5; TRBD1 is a possible D gene (6 bases). The CDR3 covers 15 residues. V lost 0 bases to trimming and J lost 6 bases, with 12 bases between them. The germline V gene has CDR1 LNHNV and CDR2 YYDKDF (reference sequence). The CDR3 DNA sequence: TGTGCCACCAGCAGAGACGAGGCAGGGGCTCAGCCCCAGCATTTT. It codes for CATSRDEAGAQPQHF.

The CDR3 is CASSSRGLGTGELFF. The DNA for the CDR3 is TGTGCCAGCAGCTCCAGGGGGCTGGGCACCGGGGAGCTGTTTTTT. The chain uses TRBV7-2 and TRBJ2-2; 8 nucleotides align to TRBD1. CDR1 SGHTA and CDR2 FQGNSA come from the germline V gene. With 4 bases clipped from V and 4 bases from J, the junction kept 5 bases outside the gene matches. This CDR3 region has 15 residues.

The rearrangement links TRBV7-2 to TRBJ1-4; 8 nucleotides line up with TRBD1. The V segment lost 0 bases and the J segment 6 bases; nucleotides outside the gene matches: 3. Germline CDR1 reads SGHTA; CDR2 reads FQGNSA. The CDR3 extends over 15 amino acids. In nucleotides, the CDR3 is TGTGCCAGCAGCTTAGCAGGACAGGGTGATGAAAAACTGTTTTTT. Amino acid sequence: CASSLAGQGDEKLFF. The full variable domain, its missing parts supplied by reference TRBV7-2 and TRBJ1-4, is GAGVSQSPSNKVTEKGKDVELRCDPISGHTALYWYRQSLGQGLEFLIYFQGNSAPDKSGLPSDRFSAERTGGSVSTLTIQRTQQEDSAVYLCASSLAGQGDEKLFFGSGTQLSVL.

V and J are TRBV5-1 and TRBJ2-2; D ambiguous. The CDR3 runs to 15 residues. Germline V lookup: CDR1 SGHRS, CDR2 YFSETQ. V lost 0 bases, J lost 5 bases, and 11 bases lay in between. The CDR3 DNA is TGCGCCAGCAGCTTGGGGAATGTTCGAACCGGGGAGCTGTTTTTT. This gives the protein CASSLGNVRTGELFF.

This chain uses TRBV25-1 with TRBJ1-6; possible D gene TRBD1, 6 bases. The CDR3 length is 17 residues. V was pared by 3 bases and J by 14 bases, with 26 bases between. Germline assignment: CDR1 MGHDK and CDR2 SYGVNS. The CDR3 protein is CASSEGPTGAPLWALHF. The CDR3 coding sequence is TGTGCCAGCAGTGAGGGCCCTACGGGGGCACCCTTATGGGCCCTCCACTTT.

The chain uses TRBV6-2 or TRBV6-3 and TRBJ2-7; 9 bases align to TRBD1. This CDR3 is 16 amino acids long. Per germline, CDR1 MNHEY and CDR2 SVGEGT. Trimming removed 2 bases from V and 7 bases from J; junction bases left unmatched: 12. CDR3 residues: CASSYGGQGFLREQYF. The CDR3, as DNA: TGTGCCAGCAGTTACGGGGGACAGGGTTTCCTGAGGGAGCAGTACTTC.

The chain is built from TRBV5-1 and TRBJ1-4; TRBD1 is a possible D gene (5 bases). The CDR3 runs 14 residues. With 0 bases removed from V and 6 bases from J, the gap between germline ends came to 9 bases. In germline, CDR1 is SGHRS, CDR2 YFSETQ. CDR3 nucleotides: TGCGCCAGCAGCTTGGAACTGGGGGATGAAAAACTGTTTTTT. Its translation is CASSLELGDEKLFF.

The chain recombines TRBV12-3 or TRBV12-4 with TRBJ2-7; 9 bases are shared with TRBD2. The CDR3 totals 15 residues. Trimming took 3 bases from V and 5 from J; bases not matched to a gene: 8. As DNA, the CDR3 is TGTGCCAGCAGTTTGTTCAGCGGGGGGTTGGACGAGCAGTACTTC. Protein product: CASSLFSGGLDEQYF.

This chain connects TRBV25-1 to TRBJ2-7; 8 positions match TRBD1. The CDR3 is 14 residues long. CDR1 and CDR2 from the germline V gene are MGHDK and SYGVNS. With V trimmed by 3 bases and J by 3 bases, 4 bases remained unmatched. The CDR3 DNA follows: TGTGCCAGCAGTGAGTGGGACAGGTACTACGAGCAGTACTTC. As protein: CASSEWDRYYEQYF.

This chain joins TRBV4-3 and TRBJ1-1; D is perhaps TRBD1 (6 bases). CDR1 LGHNA and CDR2 YSLEER come from the germline V gene. The CDR3 contains 17 residues. Trimming took 4 bases from V and 0 from J, leaving 18 bases between them. The CDR3 spells CASSLRRGGDMNTEAFF. In DNA form, the CDR3 reads TGCGCCAGCAGCCTTAGAAGGGGGGGAGACATGAACACTGAAGCTTTCTTT.

V and J are TRBV5-5 and TRBJ2-7, with unresolved D. Looked up from germline, CDR1 is SGHKS and CDR2 is YYEKEE (reference sequence). Trimming removed 4 bases from V and 1 base from J, with 15 bases in between. The CDR3 has 15 residues. CDR3 DNA sequence: TGTGCCAGCAGCCGCCAGATTAAATCTTCCTACGAGCAGTACTTC. Its translation is CASSRQIKSSYEQYF.

The gene calls are TRBV25-1 and TRBJ1-1; weak D call: TRBD1 (6 bases). CDR1 MGHDK and CDR2 SYGVNS come from the germline V gene. The CDR3 runs to 14 residues. V lost 4 bases to trimming and J lost 4 bases, with 13 bases between them. The CDR3 loop is CASSAYREVTEAFF. The CDR3 bases are TGTGCCAGCAGTGCTTACAGGGAGGTCACTGAAGCTTTCTTT.

This clonotype was observed a few times. The rearrangement joins TRBV15 to TRBJ1-6, with D tentatively TRBD1 (5 bases). The CDR3 totals 17 residues. In germline, CDR1 is LNHNV, CDR2 YYDKDF (reference sequence). V lost 5 bases, J lost 3 bases, and 17 bases lay in between. For the CDR3, the DNA is TGTGCCACCAGCGAGGCATTACAGGAAGTCTATAATTCACCCCTCCACTTT. It specifies CATSEALQEVYNSPLHF.

This chain connects TRBV9 to TRBJ2-5; possibly TRBD2 for D (5 bases). CDR3 length equals 16 residues. V dropped 0 bases and J dropped 0 bases, with 12 bases sitting between them. Germline CDR1 SGDLS, CDR2 YYNGEE. The CDR3 reads CASSVDPSPYQETQYF. CDR3 bases: TGTGCCAGCAGCGTAGATCCTAGCCCGTACCAAGAGACCCAGTACTTC.

The V call is TRBV27, the J call TRBJ2-4; D is undetermined. Germline CDR1 and CDR2: MNHEY and SMNVEV (reference sequence). Trimming left V 0 bases short and J 3 bases short, with 9 bases between. CDR3 length equals 15 residues. The CDR3 protein is CASSLSTWGKNIQYF. CDR3 bases: TGTGCCAGCAGTTTATCTACCTGGGGCAAAAACATTCAGTACTTC.

The chain combines TRBV6-6 with TRBJ1-5; a weak D match, TRBD1 (6 bases). This CDR3 contains 14 residues. Trimming left V 5 bases short and J 6 bases short, with 14 bases between. Germline assignment: CDR1 MNHNY and CDR2 SVGAGI (reference sequence). CDR3: CASSPGRGFQPQHF. The CDR3 nucleotides read TGTGCCAGCAGTCCCGGAAGGGGGTTTCAGCCCCAGCATTTT.